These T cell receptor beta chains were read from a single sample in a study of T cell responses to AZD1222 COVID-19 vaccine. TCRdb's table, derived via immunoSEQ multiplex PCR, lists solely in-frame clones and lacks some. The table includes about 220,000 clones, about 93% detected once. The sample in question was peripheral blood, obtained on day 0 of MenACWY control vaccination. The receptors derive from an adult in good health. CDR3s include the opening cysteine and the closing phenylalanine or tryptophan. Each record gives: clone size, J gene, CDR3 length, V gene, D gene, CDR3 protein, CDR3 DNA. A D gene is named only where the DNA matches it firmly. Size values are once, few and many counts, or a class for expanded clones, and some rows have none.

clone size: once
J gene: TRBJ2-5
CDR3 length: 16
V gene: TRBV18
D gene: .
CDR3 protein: CASSPSNQGGQETQYF
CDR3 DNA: TGTGCCAGCTCACCGTCCAACCAAGGGGGGCAAGAGACCCAGTACTTC

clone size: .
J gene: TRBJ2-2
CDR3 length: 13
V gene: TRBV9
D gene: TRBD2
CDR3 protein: CASQRGDAGELFF
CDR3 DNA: TGTGCCAGCCAGCGGGGGGATGCCGGGGAGCTGTTTTTT

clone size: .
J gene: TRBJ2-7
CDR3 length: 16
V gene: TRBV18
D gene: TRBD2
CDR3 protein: CASSPLLAGVAYEQYF
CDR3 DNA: TGTGCCAGCTCACCACTCCTAGCGGGGGTCGCCTACGAGCAGTACTTC

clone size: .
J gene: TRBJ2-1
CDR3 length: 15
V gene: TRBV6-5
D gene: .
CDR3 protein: CASRSGLSSYNEQFF
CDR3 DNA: TGTGCCAGCAGATCGGGACTGAGCTCCTACAATGAGCAGTTCTTC

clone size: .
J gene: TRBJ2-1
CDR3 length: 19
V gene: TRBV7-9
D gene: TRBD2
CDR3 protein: CASSPLPGLAGGPYNEQFF
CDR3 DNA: TGTGCCAGCAGCCCTCTACCGGGACTAGCGGGGGGGCCCTACAATGAGCAGTTCTTC

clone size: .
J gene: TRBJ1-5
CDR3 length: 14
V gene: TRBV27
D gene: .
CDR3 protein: CASSYSNSNQPQHF
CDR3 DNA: TGTGCCAGCAGTTACTCTAATAGCAATCAGCCCCAGCATTTT

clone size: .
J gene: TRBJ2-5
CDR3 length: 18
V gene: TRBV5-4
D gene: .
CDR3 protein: CASSLDSGTPVWQETQYF
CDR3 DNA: TGTGCCAGCAGCTTGGACTCTGGGACCCCAGTGTGGCAAGAGACCCAGTACTTC

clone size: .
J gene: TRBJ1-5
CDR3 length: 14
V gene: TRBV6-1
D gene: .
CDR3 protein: CASSESHRNQPQHF
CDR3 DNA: TGTGCCAGCAGTGAGTCCCACAGAAATCAGCCCCAGCATTTT

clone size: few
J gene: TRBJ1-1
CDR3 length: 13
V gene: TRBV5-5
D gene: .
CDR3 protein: CASSLMGGTEAFF
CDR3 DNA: TGTGCCAGCAGCTTGATGGGGGGGACTGAAGCTTTCTTT

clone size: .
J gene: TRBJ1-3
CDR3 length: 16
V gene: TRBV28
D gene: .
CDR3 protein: CASSLSYRSSGNTIYF
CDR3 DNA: TGTGCCAGCAGTTTATCCTACCGGAGCTCTGGAAACACCATATATTTT

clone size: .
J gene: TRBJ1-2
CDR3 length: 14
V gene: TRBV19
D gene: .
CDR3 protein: CASKRGVVSYGYTF
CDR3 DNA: TGTGCCAGTAAAAGAGGAGTTGTTAGCTATGGCTACACCTTC

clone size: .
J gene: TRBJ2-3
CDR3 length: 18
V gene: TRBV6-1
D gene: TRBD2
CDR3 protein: CASSEIGLAGGSADTQYF
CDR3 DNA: TGTGCCAGCAGTGAAATTGGGCTAGCGGGGGGGAGCGCAGATACGCAGTATTTT

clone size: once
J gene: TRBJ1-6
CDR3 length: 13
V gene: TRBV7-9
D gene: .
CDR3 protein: CASTPDGSSSLHF
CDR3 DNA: TGTGCCAGCACCCCCGACGGTTCTAGTAGCCTCCACTTT

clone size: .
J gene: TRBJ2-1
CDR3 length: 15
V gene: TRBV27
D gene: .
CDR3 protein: CASSPHQSSYNEQFF
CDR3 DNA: TGTGCCAGCAGTCCCCACCAAAGCTCCTACAATGAGCAGTTCTTC

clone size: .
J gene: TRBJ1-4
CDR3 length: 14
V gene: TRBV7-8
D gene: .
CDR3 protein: CASSYSGTNKKLFF
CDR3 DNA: TGTGCCAGCAGCTATTCCGGGACAAATAAAAAACTGTTTTTT

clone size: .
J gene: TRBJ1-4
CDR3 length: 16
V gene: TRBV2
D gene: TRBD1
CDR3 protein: CASSVTGGITNEKLFF
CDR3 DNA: TGTGCCAGCAGTGTGACAGGGGGCATAACTAATGAAAAACTGTTTTTT

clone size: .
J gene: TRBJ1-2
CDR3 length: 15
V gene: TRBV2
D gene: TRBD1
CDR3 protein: CASSEAQGVNYGYTF
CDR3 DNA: TGTGCCAGCAGTGAAGCACAGGGGGTTAACTATGGCTACACCTTC

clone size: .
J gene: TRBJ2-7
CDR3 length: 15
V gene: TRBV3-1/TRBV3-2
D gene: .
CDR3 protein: CASSQTGASSYEQYF
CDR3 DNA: TGTGCCAGCAGCCAGACAGGCGCCAGCTCCTACGAGCAGTACTTC

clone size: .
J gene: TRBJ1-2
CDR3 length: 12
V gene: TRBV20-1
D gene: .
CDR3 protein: CSASWQGYGYTF
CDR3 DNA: TGCAGTGCTAGTTGGCAGGGCTATGGCTACACCTTC

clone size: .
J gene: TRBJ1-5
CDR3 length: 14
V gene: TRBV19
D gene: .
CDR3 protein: CASSIAYSNQPQHF
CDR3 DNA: TGTGCCAGTAGTATCGCGTATAGCAATCAGCCCCAGCATTTT

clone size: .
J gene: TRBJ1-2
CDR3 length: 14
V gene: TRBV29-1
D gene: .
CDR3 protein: CSVDQGIYAAGYTF
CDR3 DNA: TGCAGCGTTGATCAGGGAATATACGCCGCTGGCTACACCTTC

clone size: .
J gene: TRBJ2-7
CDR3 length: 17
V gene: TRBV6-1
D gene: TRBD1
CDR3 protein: CASSEVRGLDFSYEQYF
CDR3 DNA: TGTGCCAGCAGTGAAGTCAGGGGGCTTGACTTCTCCTACGAGCAGTACTTC

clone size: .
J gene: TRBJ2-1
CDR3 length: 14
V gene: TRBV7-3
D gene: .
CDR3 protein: CASSLNRDYNEQFF
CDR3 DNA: TGTGCCAGCAGCTTAAATCGGGACTACAATGAGCAGTTCTTC

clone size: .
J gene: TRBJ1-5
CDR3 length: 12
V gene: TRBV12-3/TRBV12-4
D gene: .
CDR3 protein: CASSFGNQPQHF
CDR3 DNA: TGTGCCAGCAGTTTTGGGAACCAGCCCCAGCATTTT

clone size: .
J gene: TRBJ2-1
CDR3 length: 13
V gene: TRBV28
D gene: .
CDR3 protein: CASRTNGVNEQFF
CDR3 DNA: TGTGCCAGCAGGACGAACGGGGTCAATGAGCAGTTCTTC

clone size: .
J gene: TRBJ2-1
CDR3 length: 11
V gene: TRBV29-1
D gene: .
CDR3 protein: CSVGIAGEQFF
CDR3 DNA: TGCAGCGTTGGGATAGCAGGCGAGCAGTTCTTC

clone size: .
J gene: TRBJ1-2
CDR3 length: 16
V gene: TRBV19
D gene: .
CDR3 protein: CASRTAVGRGVSGYTF
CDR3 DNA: TGTGCCAGTAGGACCGCAGTGGGCAGGGGCGTCAGTGGCTACACCTTC

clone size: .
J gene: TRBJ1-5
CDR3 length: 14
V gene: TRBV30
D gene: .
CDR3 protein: CAWSVSSLNQPQHF
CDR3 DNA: TGTGCCTGGAGTGTATCCAGCCTCAATCAGCCCCAGCATTTT

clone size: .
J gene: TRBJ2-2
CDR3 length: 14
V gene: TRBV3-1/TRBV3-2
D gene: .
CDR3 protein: CASSQDINTGELFF
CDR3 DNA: TGTGCCAGCAGCCAAGATATAAACACCGGGGAGCTGTTTTTT

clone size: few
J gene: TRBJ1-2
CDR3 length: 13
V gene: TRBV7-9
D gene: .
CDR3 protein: CASGGRTNYGYTF
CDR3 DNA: TGTGCCAGCGGGGGACGGACAAACTATGGCTACACCTTC

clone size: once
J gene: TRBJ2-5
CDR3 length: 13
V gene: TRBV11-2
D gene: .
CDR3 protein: CASSSGPQETQYF
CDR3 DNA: TGTGCCAGCAGCTCGGGACCTCAAGAGACCCAGTACTTC

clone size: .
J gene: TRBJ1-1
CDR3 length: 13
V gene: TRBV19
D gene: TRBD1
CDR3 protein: CASSMSGTENLFF
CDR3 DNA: TGTGCCAGTAGTATGTCCGGGACAGAGAATCTTTTCTTT

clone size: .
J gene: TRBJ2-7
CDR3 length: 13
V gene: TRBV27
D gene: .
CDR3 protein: CASSYEGIYEQYF
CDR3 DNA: TGTGCCAGCAGTTATGAGGGGATCTACGAGCAGTACTTC

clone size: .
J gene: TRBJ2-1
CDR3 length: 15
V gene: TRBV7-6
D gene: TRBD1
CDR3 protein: CASSRDRGTYNEQFF
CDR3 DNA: TGTGCCAGCAGCCGGGACAGGGGGACCTACAATGAGCAGTTCTTC

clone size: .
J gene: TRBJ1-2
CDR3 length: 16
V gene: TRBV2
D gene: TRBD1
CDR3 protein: CASLPSGTGEYYGYTF
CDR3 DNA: TGTGCCAGCCTCCCTTCCGGGACAGGGGAGTATTATGGCTACACCTTC

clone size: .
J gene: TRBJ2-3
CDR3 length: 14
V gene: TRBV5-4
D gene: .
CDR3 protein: CASSLWGERDTQYF
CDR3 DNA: TGTGCCAGCAGCTTGTGGGGGGAGAGGGATACGCAGTATTTT

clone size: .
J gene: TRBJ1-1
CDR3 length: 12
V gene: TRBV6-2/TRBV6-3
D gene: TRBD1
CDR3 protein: CASSYSYRGAFF
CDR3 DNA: TGTGCCAGCAGTTACTCCTACAGGGGAGCTTTCTTT

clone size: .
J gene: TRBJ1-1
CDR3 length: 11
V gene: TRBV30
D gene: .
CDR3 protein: CAWRHDTEAFF
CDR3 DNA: TGTGCCTGGAGACATGACACTGAAGCTTTCTTT

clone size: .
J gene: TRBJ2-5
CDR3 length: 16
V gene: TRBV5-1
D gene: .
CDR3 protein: CASSLGVDRIQETQYF
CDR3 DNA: TGCGCCAGCAGCTTGGGTGTCGACAGGATACAAGAGACCCAGTACTTC

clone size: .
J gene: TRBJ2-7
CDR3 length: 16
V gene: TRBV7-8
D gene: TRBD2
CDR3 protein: CASSLVSGGLPYEQYF
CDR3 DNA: TGTGCCAGCAGCTTAGTGAGCGGGGGGCTCCCATACGAGCAGTACTTC

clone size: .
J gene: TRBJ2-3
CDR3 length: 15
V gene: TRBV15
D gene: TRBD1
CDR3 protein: CATRGQFFSTDTQYF
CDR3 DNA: TGTGCCACCAGGGGACAGTTTTTTAGCACAGATACGCAGTATTTT

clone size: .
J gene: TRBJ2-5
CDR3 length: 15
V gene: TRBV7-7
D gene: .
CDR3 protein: CASSPLGFGLETQYF
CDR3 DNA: TGTGCCAGCAGCCCTCTAGGGTTTGGTTTAGAGACCCAGTACTTC

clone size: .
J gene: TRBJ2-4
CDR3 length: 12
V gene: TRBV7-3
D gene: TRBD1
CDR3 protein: CASSQGQGIQYF
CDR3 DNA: TGTGCCAGCAGCCAGGGACAGGGCATTCAGTACTTC

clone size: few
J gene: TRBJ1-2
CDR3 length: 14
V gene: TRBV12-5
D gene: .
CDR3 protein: CASGLEGSGRGYTF
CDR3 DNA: TGTGCTAGTGGTTTGGAAGGATCGGGCCGGGGGTACACCTTC

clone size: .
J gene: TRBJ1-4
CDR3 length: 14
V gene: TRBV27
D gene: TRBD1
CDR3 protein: CASRRQGYDEKLFF
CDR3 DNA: TGTGCCAGCAGGCGACAGGGTTACGATGAAAAACTGTTTTTT

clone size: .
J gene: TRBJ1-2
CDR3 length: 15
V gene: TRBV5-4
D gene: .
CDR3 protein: CASSLRGSANYGYTF
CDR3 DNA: TGTGCCAGCAGCTTGAGGGGGTCGGCTAACTATGGCTACACCTTC

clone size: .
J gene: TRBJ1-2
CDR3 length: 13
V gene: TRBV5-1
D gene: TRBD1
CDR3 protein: CASSSGTGGGYTF
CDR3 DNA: TGCGCCAGCAGCTCCGGGACAGGGGGCGGCTACACCTTC

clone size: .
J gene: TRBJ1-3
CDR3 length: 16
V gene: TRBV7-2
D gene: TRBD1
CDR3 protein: CASSPKGQGTGNTIYF
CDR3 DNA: TGTGCCAGCAGCCCAAAAGGACAGGGGACTGGAAACACCATATATTTT

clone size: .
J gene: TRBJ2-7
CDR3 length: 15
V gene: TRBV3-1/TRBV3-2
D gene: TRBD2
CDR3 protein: CASSQGNSGGAEQYF
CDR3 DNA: TGTGCCAGCAGCCAAGGTAATAGCGGGGGCGCTGAGCAGTACTTC

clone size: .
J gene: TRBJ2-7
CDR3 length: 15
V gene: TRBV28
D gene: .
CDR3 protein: CASSFGVQGGYEQYF
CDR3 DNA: TGTGCCAGCAGTTTTGGTGTGCAGGGGGGTTACGAGCAGTACTTC

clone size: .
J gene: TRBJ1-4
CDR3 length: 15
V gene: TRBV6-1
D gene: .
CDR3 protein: CASSEAGGMREKLFF
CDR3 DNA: TGTGCCAGCAGTGAAGCGGGAGGGATGCGGGAAAAACTGTTTTTT

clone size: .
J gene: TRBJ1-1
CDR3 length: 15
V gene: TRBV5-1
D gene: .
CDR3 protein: CASSLTGTVNTEAFF
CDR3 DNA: TGCGCCAGCAGCCTTACCGGGACGGTGAACACTGAAGCTTTCTTT

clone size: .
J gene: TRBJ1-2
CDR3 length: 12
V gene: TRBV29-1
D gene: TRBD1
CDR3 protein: CSVEDLRGPGTF
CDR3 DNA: TGCAGCGTTGAAGATCTGAGGGGGCCTGGCACCTTC

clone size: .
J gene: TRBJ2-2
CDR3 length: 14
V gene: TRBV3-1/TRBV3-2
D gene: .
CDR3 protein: CASSHQRHTGELFF
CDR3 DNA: TGTGCCAGCAGCCATCAACGTCACACCGGGGAGCTGTTTTTT

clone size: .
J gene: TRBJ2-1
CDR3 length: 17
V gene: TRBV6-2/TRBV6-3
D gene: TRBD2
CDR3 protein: CASSYSRTSARYNEQFF
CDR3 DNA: TGTGCCAGCAGTTACAGCCGGACTAGCGCTCGGTACAATGAGCAGTTCTTC

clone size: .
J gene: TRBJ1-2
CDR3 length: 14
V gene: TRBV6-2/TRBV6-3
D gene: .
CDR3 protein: CASSRDHPGDGYTF
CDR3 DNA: TGTGCCAGCAGTCGGGACCACCCCGGCGATGGCTACACCTTC

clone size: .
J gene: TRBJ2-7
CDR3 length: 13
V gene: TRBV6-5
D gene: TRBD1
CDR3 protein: CASSGTGLWEQYF
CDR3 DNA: TGTGCCAGCAGCGGGACAGGACTATGGGAGCAGTACTTC

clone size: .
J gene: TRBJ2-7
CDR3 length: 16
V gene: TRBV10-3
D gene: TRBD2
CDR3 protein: CAIRGGTSGGQYEQYF
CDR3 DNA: TGTGCCATCAGGGGGGGGACTAGCGGGGGTCAGTACGAGCAGTACTTC

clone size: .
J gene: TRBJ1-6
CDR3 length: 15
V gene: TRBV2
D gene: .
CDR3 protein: CASSTGSGNNSPLHF
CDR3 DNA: TGTGCCAGCTCGACGGGGTCTGGGAATAATTCACCCCTCCACTTT

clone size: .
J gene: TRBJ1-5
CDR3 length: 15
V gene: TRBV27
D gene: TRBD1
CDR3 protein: CASSLDRGVSQPQHF
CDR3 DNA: TGTGCCAGCAGTTTGGACAGGGGCGTGAGTCAGCCCCAGCATTTT